This record covers a single TCR beta chain. The sample is drawn from a study of blood T cell repertoires in COVID-19. The CDR3 loop spans 15 amino acids. Germline V gene lookup returns CDR1 LGHDT and CDR2 YNNKEL (reference sequence). V lost 5 bases, J lost 4 bases, and 8 bases stayed unmatched. Original methodology: Estimated nucleated cell counts came from reference gene primer amplification. Sequencing was performed with immunoSEQ multiplex PCR; in TCRdb, only in-frame clones are kept and a portion is missing. The V and J calls and the clone size are those of that table, but D and trimming were determined from the DNA. The repertoire consists of roughly 170,000 clones, with 85% occurring once and the leading ten covering less than 6.5%.

The chain carries TRBV3-1 (or the pseudogene TRBV3-2) and TRBJ2-1; 7 positions match TRBD1. The sample was peripheral blood. This clonotype originated in a woman aged 45 to 65 with COVID-19, enrolled during active disease. The CDR3 sequence is CASSWDSSGYNEQFF. In DNA form, the CDR3 reads TGTGCCAGCAGCTGGGACAGCAGTGGGTACAATGAGCAGTTCTTC.